The 21 T cell receptor beta chains presented below share a single source sample, sequenced in a study of cytomegalovirus exposure and HLA in healthy donors. Sequencing was performed with immunoSEQ multiplex PCR; in TCRdb, only in-frame clones are kept and a portion is missing. The data show some 120,000 clones, 95% to 97% seen once. Material: PBMCs. The receptors come from a man aged 18 to 35 in good health and CMV-seronegative.

The J gene is TRBJ2-3, the V gene TRBV9; 8 bases line up with TRBD2. V lost 4 bases to trimming and J lost 9 bases; unmatched junction nucleotides: 10. Germline V lookup: CDR1 SGDLS, CDR2 YYNGEE. CDR3 length equals 14 residues. CDR3: CASSSPGGQRTQYF. The CDR3 nucleotides read TGTGCCAGCAGCTCCCCGGGGGGGCAGAGGACGCAGTATTTT.

The chain employs TRBV5-4 and TRBJ1-2, with D perhaps matching TRBD1 (5 bases). This CDR3 has 14 residues. CDR1 is SGHNT and CDR2 is YYREEE in the germline V gene (reference sequence). V was shortened by 0 bases and J by 10 bases, with 16 bases between the two germline ends. The CDR3 sequence: CASSLGRTPDFYTF. CDR3 nucleotides: TGTGCCAGCAGCTTGGGCCGGACACCCGATTTCTACACCTTC. The whole variable domain, filled in from reference TRBV5-4 and TRBJ1-2, reads ETGVTQSPTHLIKTRGQQVTLRCSSQSGHNTVSWYQQALGQGPQFIFQYYREEENGRGNFPPRFSGLQFPNYSSELNVNALELDDSALYLCASSLGRTPDFYTFGSGTRLTVV.

CDR3 region: CASSVVPGGGTEAFF. The CDR3, as DNA: TGTGCCAGCAGCGTAGTCCCCGGGGGTGGCACTGAAGCTTTCTTT. The V call is TRBV9, the J call TRBJ1-1, with D perhaps TRBD1 (5 bases). Germline V CDR1 and CDR2: SGDLS, YYNGEE. The CDR3 spans 15 residues. The V end was cut by 0 bases, the J end by 4 bases, with 13 bases between.

The J gene is TRBJ2-1, the V gene TRBV7-9; TRBD2 might be the D (6 bases). V was pared by 4 bases and J by 6 bases, with 10 bases between. Germline-derived CDR1 and CDR2 are SEHNR and FQNEAQ (reference sequence). This CDR3 comprises 13 residues. CDR3 bases: TGTGCCAGCAGCTCGGGACTCAGCAATGAGCAGTTCTTC. This gives the protein CASSSGLSNEQFF. Supplemented by reference TRBV7-9 and TRBJ2-1, the full variable domain reads DTGVSQNPRHKITKRGQNVTFRCDPISEHNRLYWYRQTLGQGPEFLTYFQNEAQLEKSRLLSDRFSAERPKGSFSTLEIQRTEQGDSAMYLCASSSGLSNEQFFGPGTRLTVL.

The V call is TRBV11-2, the J call TRBJ1-1; TRBD1 might be the D (5 bases). Per germline, CDR1 SGHAT and CDR2 FQNNGV. The CDR3 sequence is 13 residues long. Trimming removed 4 bases from V and 7 bases from J, with 13 bases in between. The CDR3 coding sequence is TGTGCCAGCAGCTCGTGGGGCTTGGGTGAAGCTTTCTTT. It specifies CASSSWGLGEAFF.

This rearrangement joins TRBV7-3 to TRBJ2-5; TRBD2 matches at 8 bases. The germline CDR1 and CDR2 sequences are SGHTA and FQGTGA. J lost 2 bases, V lost 5 bases, and 7 bases had no gene match. The CDR3 length is 15 residues. The CDR3: CASSRGLAGQETQYF. The CDR3 nucleotides are TGTGCCAGCAGCCGAGGACTAGCAGGACAAGAGACCCAGTACTTC. The whole variable domain, remainder taken from reference TRBV7-3 and TRBJ2-5, is GAGVSQTPSNKVTEKGKYVELRCDPISGHTALYWYRQSLGQGPEFLIYFQGTGAADDSGLPNDRFFAVRPEGSVSTLKIQRTERGDSAVYLCASSRGLAGQETQYFGPGTRLLVL.

The rearrangement joins TRBV23-1 to TRBJ2-1; 8 nucleotides line up with TRBD2. TRBV23-1 has ORF status, its function being uncertain. The CDR3 sequence is 15 residues long. Trimming took 0 bases from V and 6 from J; bases not matched to a gene: 4. The chain's CDR3 is CASSQSYRGGNEQFF. Written as DNA, the CDR3 is TGCGCCAGCAGTCAATCGTACCGGGGGGGCAATGAGCAGTTCTTC.

The chain employs TRBV6-5 and TRBJ2-2; 8 bases align to TRBD2. Looked up from germline, CDR1 is MNHEY and CDR2 is SVGAGI. J gave up 7 bases and V 7 bases, and 8 bases lay outside the gene matches. This CDR3 has 14 residues. The CDR3, as DNA: TGTGCCAGCATCCCGGGGGGGGTTGGCGGGGAGCTGTTTTTT. Residues: CASIPGGVGGELFF.

This chain joins TRBV2 and TRBJ1-5; no firm D call. The V and J ends lost 2 bases and 4 bases respectively, with 12 bases between them. CDR3 length equals 15 residues. Per the germline V gene, CDR1 is SNHLY and CDR2 is FYNNEI. In DNA form, the CDR3 reads TGTGCCAGCAGTGAACACTCCACGGTGAATCAGCCCCAGCATTTT. Amino acids: CASSEHSTVNQPQHF.

CDR3 in amino acids: CASSGRAPGEQFF. The DNA for the CDR3 is TGTGCCAGCAGCGGGAGGGCACCAGGTGAGCAGTTCTTC. This rearrangement joins TRBV9 to TRBJ2-1; weak D call: TRBD2 (6 bases). The CDR3 length is 13 residues. In germline, CDR1 is SGDLS, CDR2 YYNGEE. V shed 3 bases and J shed 9 bases, with 13 bases lying between them. Using reference TRBV9 and TRBJ2-1 for the parts outside the CDR3, the full variable domain is DSGVTQTPKHLITATGQRVTLRCSPRSGDLSVYWYQQSLDQGLQFLIQYYNGEERAKGNILERFSAQQFPDLHSELNLSSLELGDSALYFCASSGRAPGEQFFGPGTRLTVL.

This chain links TRBV15 with TRBJ1-4; D is uncertain. From germline, CDR1 is LNHNV and CDR2 YYDKDF (reference sequence). The CDR3 is 16 residues long. The germline V and J ends were trimmed by 2 bases and 3 bases, with 13 bases remaining between them. In nucleotides, the CDR3 is TGTGCCACCAGCAGATCACCCCGGGAAGCTAATGAAAAACTGTTTTTT. Translated, it gives CATSRSPREANEKLFF.

This clone was seen only once. V usage is TRBV18 and J usage is TRBJ2-7, with D tentatively TRBD2 (5 bases). The CDR3 loop spans 14 amino acids. Trimming took 6 bases from V and 3 from J, leaving 15 bases between them. The germline gives CDR1 KGHSH, CDR2 LQKENI. CDR3 bases: TGTGCCAGCTCTCCGGACCGAGGGATCTACGAGCAGTACTTC. Its translation is CASSPDRGIYEQYF.

This chain joins TRBV11-3 and TRBJ2-1; no definite D call. V lost 0 bases and J 10 bases, leaving 19 bases between the germline ends. Looked up from germline, CDR1 is SGHNT and CDR2 is YENEEA. The CDR3 sequence is 16 residues long. The CDR3 reads CASSLEVSAVLSEQFF. In DNA, the CDR3 is TGTGCCAGCAGCTTAGAGGTTTCGGCGGTCCTTTCGGAGCAGTTCTTC.

The rearrangement links TRBV15 to TRBJ2-2; D remains unclear. CDR1 LNHNV and CDR2 YYDKDF come from the germline V gene (reference sequence). The CDR3 extends over 14 amino acids. V was pared by 8 bases and J by 1 base, with 11 bases between. As DNA, the CDR3 is TGTGCCACCGTCCCGAGAGTGAACACCGGGGAGCTGTTTTTT. Translation: CATVPRVNTGELFF.

This chain connects TRBV15 to TRBJ1-1; 7 bases line up with TRBD1. The CDR3 spans 19 residues. Germline lookup yields CDR1 LNHNV and CDR2 YYDKDF (reference sequence). With 0 bases clipped from V and 1 base from J, the junction kept 14 bases outside the gene matches. The CDR3 is CATSREGTAGTWRNTEAFF. The CDR3 DNA follows: TGTGCCACCAGCAGAGAAGGGACAGCCGGGACCTGGAGGAACACTGAAGCTTTCTTT.

This chain joins TRBV7-2 and TRBJ2-5; TRBD2 matches at 11 bases. V gave up 3 bases and J gave up 4 bases; unmatched junction bases: 10. The CDR3 sequence is 17 residues long. Germline values: CDR1 SGHTA, CDR2 FQGNSA. In DNA, the CDR3 is TGTGCCAGCAGCTTTGGCCGACTAGCGGGACCGGGAGAGACCCAGTACTTC. Residues: CASSFGRLAGPGETQYF.

The chain joins TRBV28 to TRBJ1-5; D gene uncertain. The CDR3 covers 14 residues. Between the trimmed V and J ends, which lost 2 bases and 7 bases, there was a span of 12 bases. Germline lookup yields CDR1 MDHEN and CDR2 SYDVKM. The CDR3 DNA is TGTGCCAGCAGTTTAGGGGTCGGAGGCCAGCCCCAGCATTTT. Residues: CASSLGVGGQPQHF.

The chain combines TRBV27 with TRBJ2-3; 8 nucleotides align to TRBD2. CDR3 length equals 16 residues. Trimming cost V 1 base and J 1 base; bases outside gene matches: 4. Per the germline V gene, CDR1 is MNHEY and CDR2 is SMNVEV (reference sequence). The CDR3 sequence: CASSLLRAGGTDTQYF. The CDR3 DNA is TGTGCCAGCAGTTTATTGAGAGCGGGAGGCACAGATACGCAGTATTTT.

V and J are TRBV28 and TRBJ1-2; the D gene is possibly TRBD1 (6 bases). V was pared by 3 bases and J by 1 base, with 9 bases between. Germline V gene lookup returns CDR1 MDHEN and CDR2 SYDVKM. This CDR3 is built from 14 residues. The CDR3 region has the DNA TGTGCCAGCAGTTTTGGGACACTTAACTATGGCTACACCTTC. This sequence encodes CASSFGTLNYGYTF.

Here the CDR3 DNA reads TGTGCCAGCAGCTTAGATGGGACAGCCGAAGCTTTCTTT. Residues: CASSLDGTAEAFF. J is TRBJ1-1 and V is TRBV11-2, with 7 bases aligning to TRBD1. This CDR3 region has 13 residues. Germline V gene lookup returns CDR1 SGHAT and CDR2 FQNNGV. V lost 0 bases, J lost 8 bases, and 3 bases stayed unmatched.

This clone was found once. The rearrangement uses TRBV5-6 and TRBJ2-3, with 9 bases identical to TRBD1. The V gene end was trimmed by 4 bases and the J gene end by 7 bases; junction bases not matched to a gene: 7. Germline V gene sequence: CDR1 SGHDT, CDR2 YYEEEE. The CDR3 has 14 amino acids. The CDR3 DNA is TGTGCCAGCAGCCCGGGGACAGGGACAAATACGCAGTATTTT. Translation: CASSPGTGTNTQYF.